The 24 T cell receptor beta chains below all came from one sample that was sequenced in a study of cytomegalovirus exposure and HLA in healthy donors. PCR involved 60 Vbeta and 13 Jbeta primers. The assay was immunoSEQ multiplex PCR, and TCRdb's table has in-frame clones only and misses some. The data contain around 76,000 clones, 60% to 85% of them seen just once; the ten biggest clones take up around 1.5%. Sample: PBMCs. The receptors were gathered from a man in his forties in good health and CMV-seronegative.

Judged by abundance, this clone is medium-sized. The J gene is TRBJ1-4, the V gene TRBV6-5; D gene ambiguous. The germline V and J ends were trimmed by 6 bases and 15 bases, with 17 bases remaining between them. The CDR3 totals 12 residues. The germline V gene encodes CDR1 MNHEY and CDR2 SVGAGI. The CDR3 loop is CASRDNREWLFF. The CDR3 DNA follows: TGTGCCAGCAGAGATAACAGAGAATGGTTGTTTTTT.

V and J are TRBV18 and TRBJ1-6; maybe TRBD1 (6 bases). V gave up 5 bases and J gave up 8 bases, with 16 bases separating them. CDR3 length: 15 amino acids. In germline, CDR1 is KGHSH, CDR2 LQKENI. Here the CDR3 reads CASSTMTGQDSPLHF. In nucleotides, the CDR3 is TGTGCCAGCTCAACTATGACAGGCCAGGATTCACCCCTCCACTTT.

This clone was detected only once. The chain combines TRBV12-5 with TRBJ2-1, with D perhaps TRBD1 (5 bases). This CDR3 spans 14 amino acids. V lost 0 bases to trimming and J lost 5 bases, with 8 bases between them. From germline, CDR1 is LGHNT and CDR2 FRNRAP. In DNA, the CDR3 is TGTGCTAGTGGTTTGGTCCGACAGAACAATGAGCAGTTCTTC. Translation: CASGLVRQNNEQFF.

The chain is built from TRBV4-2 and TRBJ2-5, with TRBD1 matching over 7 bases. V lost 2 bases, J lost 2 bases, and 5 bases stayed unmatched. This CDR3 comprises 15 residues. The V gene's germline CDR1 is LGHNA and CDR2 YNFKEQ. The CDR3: CASSQRADRQETQYF. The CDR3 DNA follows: TGTGCCAGCAGCCAACGCGCGGACAGGCAAGAGACCCAGTACTTC.

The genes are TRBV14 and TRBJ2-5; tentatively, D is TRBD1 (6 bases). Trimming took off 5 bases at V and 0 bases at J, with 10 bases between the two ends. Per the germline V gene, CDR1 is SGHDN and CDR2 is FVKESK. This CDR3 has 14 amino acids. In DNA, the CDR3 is TGTGCCAGCAGCACAGGGCAACACCAAGAGACCCAGTACTTC. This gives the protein CASSTGQHQETQYF.

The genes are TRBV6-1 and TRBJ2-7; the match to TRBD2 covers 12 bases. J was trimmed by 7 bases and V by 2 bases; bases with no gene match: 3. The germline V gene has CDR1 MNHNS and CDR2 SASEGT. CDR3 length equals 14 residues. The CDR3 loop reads CASSELAGGSEQYF. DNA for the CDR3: TGTGCCAGCAGTGAACTAGCGGGAGGGAGTGAGCAGTACTTC.

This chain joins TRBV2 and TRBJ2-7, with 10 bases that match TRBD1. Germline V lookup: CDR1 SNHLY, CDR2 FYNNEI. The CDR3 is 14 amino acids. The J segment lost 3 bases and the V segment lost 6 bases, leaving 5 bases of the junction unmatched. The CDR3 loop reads CASSPWTGGYEQYF. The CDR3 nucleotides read TGTGCCAGCAGCCCTTGGACAGGGGGCTACGAGCAGTACTTC.

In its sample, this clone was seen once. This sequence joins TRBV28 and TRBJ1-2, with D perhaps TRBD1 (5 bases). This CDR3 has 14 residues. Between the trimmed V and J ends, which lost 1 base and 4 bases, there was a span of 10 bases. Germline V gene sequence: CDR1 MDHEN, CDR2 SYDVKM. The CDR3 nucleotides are TGTGCCAGCAGTTTATCGGGGGGGACCTATGGCTACACCTTC. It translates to CASSLSGGTYGYTF.

CDR3 DNA sequence: TGTGCCAGTAGTCCAGGGGGAATCGGGGAGGAGACCCAGTACTTC. Translating gives CASSPGGIGEETQYF. The gene calls are TRBV19 and TRBJ2-5, with TRBD1 matching over 7 bases. CDR3 length: 15 amino acids. Germline loops: CDR1 LNHDA, CDR2 SQIVND (reference sequence). The junction had 11 bases not matched to a gene; V was cut back by 5 bases and J by 5 bases.

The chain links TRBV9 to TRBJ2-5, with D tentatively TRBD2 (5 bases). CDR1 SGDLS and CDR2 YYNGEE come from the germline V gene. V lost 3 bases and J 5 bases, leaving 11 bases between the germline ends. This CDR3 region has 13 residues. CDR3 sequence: CASSALPGETQYF. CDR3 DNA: TGTGCCAGCAGCGCGTTACCGGGGGAGACCCAGTACTTC.

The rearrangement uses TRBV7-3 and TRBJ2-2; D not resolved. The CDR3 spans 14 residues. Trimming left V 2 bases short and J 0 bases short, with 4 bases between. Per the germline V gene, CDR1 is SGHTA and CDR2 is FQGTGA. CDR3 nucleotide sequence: TGTGCCAGCAGCTTAGGCTCGAACACCGGGGAGCTGTTTTTT. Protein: CASSLGSNTGELFF.

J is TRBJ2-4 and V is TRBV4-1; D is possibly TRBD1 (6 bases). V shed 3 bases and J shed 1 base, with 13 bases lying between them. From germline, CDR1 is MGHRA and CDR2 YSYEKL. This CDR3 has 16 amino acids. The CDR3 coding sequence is TGCGCCAGCAGCCAGCCATTCAGGGGCGCCAAAAACATTCAGTACTTC. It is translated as CASSQPFRGAKNIQYF.

The CDR3 region has the DNA TGTGCCAGCAGTGTCAGGGCGGAAGAAGAAAAACTGTTTTTT. This gives the protein CASSVRAEEEKLFF. The chain carries TRBV6-1 and TRBJ1-4; D may be TRBD1 (5 bases). This CDR3 has 14 amino acids. V lost 4 bases and J 8 bases, leaving 14 bases between the germline ends. Germline assignment: CDR1 MNHNS and CDR2 SASEGT.

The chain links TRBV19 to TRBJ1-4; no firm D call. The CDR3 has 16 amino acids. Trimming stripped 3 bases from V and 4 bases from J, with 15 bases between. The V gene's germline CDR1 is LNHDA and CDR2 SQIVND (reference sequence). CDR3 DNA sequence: TGTGCCAGTAGTATTGGGCCCAACCGGGGTAATGAAAAACTGTTTTTT. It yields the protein CASSIGPNRGNEKLFF.

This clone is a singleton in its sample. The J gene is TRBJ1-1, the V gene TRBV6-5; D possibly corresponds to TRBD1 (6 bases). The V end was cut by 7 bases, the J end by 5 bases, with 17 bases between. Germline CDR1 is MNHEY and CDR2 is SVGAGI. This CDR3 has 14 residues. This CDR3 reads CASKKDSKETEAFF. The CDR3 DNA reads TGTGCCAGCAAGAAGGACAGCAAGGAGACTGAAGCTTTCTTT.

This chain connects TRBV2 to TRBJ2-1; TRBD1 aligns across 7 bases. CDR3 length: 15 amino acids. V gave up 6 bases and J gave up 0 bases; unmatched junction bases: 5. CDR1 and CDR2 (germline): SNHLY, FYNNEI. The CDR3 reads CASRKDRSSYNEQFF. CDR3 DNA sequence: TGTGCCAGCAGGAAGGACAGGAGCTCCTACAATGAGCAGTTCTTC.

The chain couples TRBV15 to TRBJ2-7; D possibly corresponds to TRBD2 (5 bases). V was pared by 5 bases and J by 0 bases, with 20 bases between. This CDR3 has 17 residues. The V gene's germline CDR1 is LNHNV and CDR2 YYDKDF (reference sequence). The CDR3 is CATSRLDFFGSSYEQYF. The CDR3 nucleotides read TGTGCCACCAGCCGACTGGACTTCTTTGGGAGCTCCTACGAGCAGTACTTC.

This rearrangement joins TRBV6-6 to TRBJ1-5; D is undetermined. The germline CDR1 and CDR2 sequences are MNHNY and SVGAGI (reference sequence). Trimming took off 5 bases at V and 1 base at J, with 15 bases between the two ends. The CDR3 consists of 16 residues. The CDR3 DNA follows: TGTGCCAGCAGTAGGATAGAGGGTGGGAGCAATCAGCCCCAGCATTTT. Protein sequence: CASSRIEGGSNQPQHF.

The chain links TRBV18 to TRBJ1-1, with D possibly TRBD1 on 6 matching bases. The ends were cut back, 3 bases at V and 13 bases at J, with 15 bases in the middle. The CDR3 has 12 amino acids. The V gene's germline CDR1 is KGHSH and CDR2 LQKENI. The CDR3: CASSPGQEGGFF. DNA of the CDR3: TGTGCCAGCTCACCCGGTCAGGAAGGGGGTTTCTTT.

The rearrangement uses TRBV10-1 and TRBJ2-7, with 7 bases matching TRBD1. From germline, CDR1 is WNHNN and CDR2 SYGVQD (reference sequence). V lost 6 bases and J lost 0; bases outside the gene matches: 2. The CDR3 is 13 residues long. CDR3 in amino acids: CASRRTGSYEQYF. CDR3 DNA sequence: TGCGCCAGCAGACGGACAGGCTCCTACGAGCAGTACTTC.

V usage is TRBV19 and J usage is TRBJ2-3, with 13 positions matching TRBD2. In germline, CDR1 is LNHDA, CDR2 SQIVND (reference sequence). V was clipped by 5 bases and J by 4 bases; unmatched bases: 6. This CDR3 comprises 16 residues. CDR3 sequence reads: CASSSRTSGRSDTQYF. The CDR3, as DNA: TGTGCCAGTAGTTCCCGGACTAGCGGGAGATCAGATACGCAGTATTTT.

CDR3 coding DNA: TGTGCCAGCATGAGAGCCACCGGGGAGCTGTTTTTT. Translated: CASMRATGELFF. V usage is TRBV28 and J usage is TRBJ2-2; D unclear. This CDR3 spans 12 amino acids. The V end lost 7 bases, the J end lost 4 bases, and 7 bases lay between the germline ends. Germline V gene sequence: CDR1 MDHEN, CDR2 SYDVKM.

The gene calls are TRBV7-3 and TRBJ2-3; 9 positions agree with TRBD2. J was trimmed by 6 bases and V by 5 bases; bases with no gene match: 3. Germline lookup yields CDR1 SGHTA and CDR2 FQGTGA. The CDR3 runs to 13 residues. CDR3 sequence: CASSKGTSDTQYF. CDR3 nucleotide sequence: TGTGCCAGCAGCAAAGGGACTAGCGATACGCAGTATTTT.

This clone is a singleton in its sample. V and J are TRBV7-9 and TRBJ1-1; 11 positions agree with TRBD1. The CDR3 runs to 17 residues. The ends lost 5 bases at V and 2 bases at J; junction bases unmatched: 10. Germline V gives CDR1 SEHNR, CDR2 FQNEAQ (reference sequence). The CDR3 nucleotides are TGTGCCAGCAGCGCGAGGGGACAGGGGGTGGGTAACACTGAAGCTTTCTTT. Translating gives CASSARGQGVGNTEAFF. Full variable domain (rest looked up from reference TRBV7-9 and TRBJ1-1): DTGVSQNPRHKITKRGQNVTFRCDPISEHNRLYWYRQTLGQGPEFLTYFQNEAQLEKSRLLSDRFSAERPKGSFSTLEIQRTEQGDSAMYLCASSARGQGVGNTEAFFGQGTRLTVV.